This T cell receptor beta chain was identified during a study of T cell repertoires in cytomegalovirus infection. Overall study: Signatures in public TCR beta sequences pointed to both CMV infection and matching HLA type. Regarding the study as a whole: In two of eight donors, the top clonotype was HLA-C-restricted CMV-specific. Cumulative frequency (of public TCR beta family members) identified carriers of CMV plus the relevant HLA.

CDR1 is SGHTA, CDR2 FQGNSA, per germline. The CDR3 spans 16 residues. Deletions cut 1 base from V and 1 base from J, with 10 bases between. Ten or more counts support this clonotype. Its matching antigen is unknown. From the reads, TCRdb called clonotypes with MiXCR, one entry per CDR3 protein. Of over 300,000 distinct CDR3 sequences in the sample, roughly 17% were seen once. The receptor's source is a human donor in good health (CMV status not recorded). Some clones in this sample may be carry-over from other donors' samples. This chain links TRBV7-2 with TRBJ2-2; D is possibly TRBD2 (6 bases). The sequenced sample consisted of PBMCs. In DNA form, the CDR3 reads TGTGCCAGCAGCTTAGGCGTCGGGGGGAACACCGGGGAGCTGTTTTTT. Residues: CASSLGVGGNTGELFF.